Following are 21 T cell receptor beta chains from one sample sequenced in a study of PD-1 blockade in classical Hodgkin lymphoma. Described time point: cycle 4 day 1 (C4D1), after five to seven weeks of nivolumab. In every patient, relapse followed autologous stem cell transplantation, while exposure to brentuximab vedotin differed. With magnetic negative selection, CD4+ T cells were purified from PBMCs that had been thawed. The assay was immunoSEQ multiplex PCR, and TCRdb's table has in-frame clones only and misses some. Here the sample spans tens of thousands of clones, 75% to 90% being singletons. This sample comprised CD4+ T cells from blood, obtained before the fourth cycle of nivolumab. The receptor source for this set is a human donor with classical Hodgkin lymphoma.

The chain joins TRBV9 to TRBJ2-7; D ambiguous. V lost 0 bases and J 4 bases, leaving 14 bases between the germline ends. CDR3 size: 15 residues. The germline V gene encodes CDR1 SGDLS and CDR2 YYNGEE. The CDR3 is CASSVAPTETYEQYF. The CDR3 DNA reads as TGTGCCAGCAGCGTAGCCCCGACGGAAACTTACGAGCAGTACTTC. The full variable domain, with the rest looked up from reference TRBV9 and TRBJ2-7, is DSGVTQTPKHLITATGQRVTLRCSPRSGDLSVYWYQQSLDQGLQFLIQYYNGEERAKGNILERFSAQQFPDLHSELNLSSLELGDSALYFCASSVAPTETYEQYFGPGTRLTVT.

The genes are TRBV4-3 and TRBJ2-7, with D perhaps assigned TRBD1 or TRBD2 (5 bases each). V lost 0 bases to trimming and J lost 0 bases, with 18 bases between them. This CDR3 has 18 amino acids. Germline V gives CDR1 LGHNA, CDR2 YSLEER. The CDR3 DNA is TGCGCCAGCAGCCAAGATTGGGGACCCCGCGATAGCTCCTACGAGCAGTACTTC. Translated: CASSQDWGPRDSSYEQYF.

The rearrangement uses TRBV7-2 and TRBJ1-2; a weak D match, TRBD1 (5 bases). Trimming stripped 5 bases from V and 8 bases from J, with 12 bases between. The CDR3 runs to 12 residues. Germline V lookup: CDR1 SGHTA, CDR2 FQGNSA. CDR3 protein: CASSRRVRGYTF. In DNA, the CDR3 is TGTGCCAGCAGCCGCAGGGTGAGGGGCTACACCTTC.

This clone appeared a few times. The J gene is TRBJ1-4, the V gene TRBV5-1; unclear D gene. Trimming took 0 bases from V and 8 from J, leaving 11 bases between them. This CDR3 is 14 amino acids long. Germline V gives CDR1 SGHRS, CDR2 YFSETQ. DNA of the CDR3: TGCGCCAGCAGCTTGGACCCGGCGCCGGAAAAACTGTTTTTT. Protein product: CASSLDPAPEKLFF.

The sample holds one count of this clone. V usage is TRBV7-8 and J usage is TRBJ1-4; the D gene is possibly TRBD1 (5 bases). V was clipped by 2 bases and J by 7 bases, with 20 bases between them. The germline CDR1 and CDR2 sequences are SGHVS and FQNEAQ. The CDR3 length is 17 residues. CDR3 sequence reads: CASSLKRGSPRAEKLFF. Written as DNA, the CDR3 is TGTGCCAGCAGCTTAAAAAGGGGCTCCCCCCGGGCTGAAAAACTGTTTTTT.

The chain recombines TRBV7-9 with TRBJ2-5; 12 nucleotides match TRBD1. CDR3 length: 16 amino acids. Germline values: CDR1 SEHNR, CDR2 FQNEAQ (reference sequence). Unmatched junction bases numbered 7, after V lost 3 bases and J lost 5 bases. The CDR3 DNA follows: TGTGCCAGCAGCTTGATTGGGACAGGGGGCGGGGAGACCCAGTACTTC. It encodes CASSLIGTGGGETQYF.

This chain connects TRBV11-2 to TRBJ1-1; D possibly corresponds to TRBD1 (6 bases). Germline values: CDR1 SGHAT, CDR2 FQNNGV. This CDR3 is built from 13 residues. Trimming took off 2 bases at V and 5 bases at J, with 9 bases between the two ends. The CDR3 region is CASSLHRATEAFF. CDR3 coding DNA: TGTGCCAGCAGCTTACACAGGGCGACTGAAGCTTTCTTT.

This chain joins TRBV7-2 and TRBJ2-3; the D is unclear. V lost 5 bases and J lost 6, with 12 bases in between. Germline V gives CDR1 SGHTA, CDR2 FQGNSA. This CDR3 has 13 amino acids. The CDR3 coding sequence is TGTGCCAGCAGCGCCGTTTGGTCGGATACGCAGTATTTT. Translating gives CASSAVWSDTQYF.

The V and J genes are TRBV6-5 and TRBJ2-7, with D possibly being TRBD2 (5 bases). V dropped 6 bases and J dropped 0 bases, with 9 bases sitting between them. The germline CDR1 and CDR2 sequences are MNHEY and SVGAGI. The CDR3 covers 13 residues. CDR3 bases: TGTGCCAGCAGCTATGACTACTCCTACGAGCAGTACTTC. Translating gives CASSYDYSYEQYF.

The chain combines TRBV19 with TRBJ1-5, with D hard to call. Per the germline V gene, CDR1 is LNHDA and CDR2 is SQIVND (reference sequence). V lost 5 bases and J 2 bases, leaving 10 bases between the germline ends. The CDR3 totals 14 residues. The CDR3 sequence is CASSGESGNQPQHF. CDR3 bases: TGTGCCAGTAGTGGGGAGTCGGGCAATCAGCCCCAGCATTTT. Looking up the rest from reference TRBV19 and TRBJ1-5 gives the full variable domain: DGGITQSPKYLFRKEGQNVTLSCEQNLNHDAMYWYRQDPGQGLRLIYYSQIVNDFQKGDIAEGYSVSREKKESFPLTVTSAQKNPTAFYLCASSGESGNQPQHFGDGTRLSIL.

The CDR3 DNA sequence: TGTGCCAGCAGCTTAGTAGTCGGCGGGGGAAACACCATATATTTT. Residues: CASSLVVGGGNTIYF. This sequence joins TRBV7-2 and TRBJ1-3; D gene unclear. The CDR3 is 15 amino acids. Germline CDR1 and CDR2: SGHTA and FQGNSA. V shed 1 base and J shed 4 bases, with 11 bases lying between them.

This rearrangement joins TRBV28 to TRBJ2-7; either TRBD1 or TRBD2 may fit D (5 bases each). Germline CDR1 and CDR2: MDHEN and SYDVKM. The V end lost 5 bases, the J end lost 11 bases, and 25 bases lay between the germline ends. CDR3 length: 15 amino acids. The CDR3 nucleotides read TGTGCCAGCAGTCCGAGAGACAGATTCCTTTACGGGGAGTACTTC. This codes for CASSPRDRFLYGEYF.

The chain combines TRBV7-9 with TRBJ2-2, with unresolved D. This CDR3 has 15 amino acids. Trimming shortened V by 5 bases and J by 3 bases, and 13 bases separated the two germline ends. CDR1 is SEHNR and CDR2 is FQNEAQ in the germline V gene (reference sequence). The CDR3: CASSRTPIDTGELFF. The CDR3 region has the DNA TGTGCCAGCAGCCGGACGCCGATAGACACCGGGGAGCTGTTTTTT.

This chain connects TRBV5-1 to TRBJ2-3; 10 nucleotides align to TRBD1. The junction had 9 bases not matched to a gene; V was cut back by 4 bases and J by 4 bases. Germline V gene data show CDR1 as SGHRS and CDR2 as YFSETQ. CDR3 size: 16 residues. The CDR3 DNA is TGCGCCAGCAGCCCCTTCGGGGACAGGGGTGCAGATACGCAGTATTTT. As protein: CASSPFGDRGADTQYF.

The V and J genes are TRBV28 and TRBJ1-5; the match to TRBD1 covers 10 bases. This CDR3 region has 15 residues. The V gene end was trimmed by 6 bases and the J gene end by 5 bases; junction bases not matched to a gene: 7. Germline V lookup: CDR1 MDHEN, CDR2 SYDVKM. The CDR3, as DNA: TGTGCCAGCAGACCATTCGGGACAGGGGATCAGCCCCAGCATTTT. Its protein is CASRPFGTGDQPQHF.

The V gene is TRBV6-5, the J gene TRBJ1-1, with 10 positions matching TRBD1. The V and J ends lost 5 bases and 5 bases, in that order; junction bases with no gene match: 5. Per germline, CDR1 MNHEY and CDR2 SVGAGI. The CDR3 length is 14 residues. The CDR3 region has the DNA TGTGCCAGCAGTCGACAGGGGGCCTGGACTGAAGCTTTCTTT. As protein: CASSRQGAWTEAFF.

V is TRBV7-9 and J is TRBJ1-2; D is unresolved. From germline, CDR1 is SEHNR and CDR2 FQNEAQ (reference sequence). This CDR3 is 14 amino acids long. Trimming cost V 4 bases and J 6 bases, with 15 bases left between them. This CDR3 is CASSSPTLGDGYTF. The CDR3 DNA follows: TGTGCCAGCAGCTCCCCAACGCTAGGCGATGGCTACACCTTC.

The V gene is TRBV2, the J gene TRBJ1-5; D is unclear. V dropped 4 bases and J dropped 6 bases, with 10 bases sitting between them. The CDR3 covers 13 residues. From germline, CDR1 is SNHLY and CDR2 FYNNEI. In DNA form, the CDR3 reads TGTGCCAGCAGTGCAGAGGTTTCTCAGCCCCAGCATTTT. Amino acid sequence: CASSAEVSQPQHF.

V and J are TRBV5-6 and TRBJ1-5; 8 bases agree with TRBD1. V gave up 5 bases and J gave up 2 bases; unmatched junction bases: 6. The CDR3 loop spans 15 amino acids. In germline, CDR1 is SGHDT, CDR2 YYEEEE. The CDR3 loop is CASRPTGVGNQPQHF. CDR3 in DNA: TGTGCCAGCAGACCGACAGGGGTGGGCAATCAGCCCCAGCATTTT.

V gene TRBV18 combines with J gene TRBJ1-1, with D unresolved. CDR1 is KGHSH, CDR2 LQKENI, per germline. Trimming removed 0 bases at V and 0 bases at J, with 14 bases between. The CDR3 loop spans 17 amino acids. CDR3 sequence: CASSPPVPALMNTEAFF. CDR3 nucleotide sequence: TGTGCCAGCTCACCACCGGTCCCAGCCCTTATGAACACTGAAGCTTTCTTT.

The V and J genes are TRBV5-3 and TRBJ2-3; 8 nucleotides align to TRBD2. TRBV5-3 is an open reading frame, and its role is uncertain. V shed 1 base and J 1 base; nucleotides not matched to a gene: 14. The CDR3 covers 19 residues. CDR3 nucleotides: TGTGCCAGAAGCTTGCAGCGGGGGTGCAACCCGGCCCGCACAGATACGCAGTATTTT. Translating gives CARSLQRGCNPARTDTQYF.